These 19 T cell receptor beta chains were sequenced from one sample in a study of identical twins. TCRdb itself ran the 5' RACE reads through MiXCR, one entry per CDR3 protein. The repertoire consists of around 450,000 distinct CDR3 sequences, with over 12% occurring once and the leading ten covering about 0.54%. These data were also filed under a second study, of yellow fever vaccine responses in identical twins.

The sequenced sample was CD4+ T cells sorted from blood. The origin of the receptors is a woman younger than 35 in good health.

Notes on this clonotype: At one boundary the junction diverges from the germline segment, which might be a read error. V gene TRBV29-1 combines with J gene TRBJ2-7; 11 bases fit TRBD2. There are 18 residues in the CDR3. Germline V gene data show CDR1 as SQVTM and CDR2 as ANQGSEA. The CDR3 DNA reads TGCAGCGTAGAAGGATCCGGGACTAGCGGACGGAATAACTACGAGCAGTACTTC. Amino acid sequence: CSVEGSGTSGRNNYEQYF.

This clonotype occurred a few times. This chain connects TRBV28 to TRBJ2-7, with D unresolved. The CDR3 runs to 15 residues. Per germline, CDR1 MDHEN and CDR2 SYDVKM. The V end was cut by 4 bases, the J end by 5 bases, with 18 bases between. The CDR3 sequence: CASSYERITIDEQYF. The DNA of the CDR3 is TGTGCCAGCAGTTACGAGAGGATTACTATCGACGAGCAGTACTTC. The variable domain in full, completed from reference TRBV28 and TRBJ2-7, reads DVKVTQSSRYLVKRTGEKVFLECVQDMDHENMFWYRQDPGLGLRLIYFSYDVKMKEKGDIPEGYSVSREKKERFSLILESASTNQTSMYLCASSYERITIDEQYFGPGTRLTVT.

The V gene is TRBV18, the J gene TRBJ2-1; 9 nucleotides line up with TRBD2. V lost 1 base to trimming and J lost 4 bases; unmatched junction nucleotides: 5. Germline assignment: CDR1 KGHSH and CDR2 LQKENI. The CDR3 is 16 residues long. CDR3 coding DNA: TGTGCCAGCTCACCACTCCCAGCGGGAGGTTACAATGAGCAGTTCTTC. Translating it yields CASSPLPAGGYNEQFF.

This clonotype has only a few counts. The rearrangement joins TRBV6-5 to TRBJ2-7; TRBD1 agrees at 7 bases. Germline CDR1 reads MNHEY; CDR2 reads SVGAGI. The trim removed 3 bases at V and 6 bases at J, leaving 20 bases unmatched. The CDR3 totals 18 residues. The CDR3 loop reads CASSYSIRQGRAPSEQYF. CDR3 DNA sequence: TGTGCCAGCAGTTATTCGATACGACAGGGAAGGGCACCGAGCGAGCAGTACTTC.

This clonotype occurred a few times. The DNA for the CDR3 is TGTGCCAGCAGCCATCCCAGCGGGAGCCTCTCTAGCACAGATACGCAGTATTTT. This codes for CASSHPSGSLSSTDTQYF. The chain is built from TRBV3-1 and TRBJ2-3, with 8 positions matching TRBD2. The CDR3 sequence is 18 residues long. Trimming cost V 3 bases and J 0 bases; bases outside gene matches: 11. Germline CDR1 is LGHDT and CDR2 is YNNKEL (reference sequence).

J is TRBJ2-5 and V is TRBV30, with D perhaps TRBD1 (6 bases). The CDR3 totals 15 residues. With 1 base removed from V and 5 bases from J, the gap between germline ends came to 17 bases. CDR1 and CDR2 (germline): GTSNPN, SVGIG (reference sequence). The CDR3 loop is CAWSEGTRGLETQYF. The CDR3 DNA reads TGTGCCTGGAGTGAGGGAACGAGGGGGTTGGAGACCCAGTACTTC.

This chain joins TRBV3-1 and TRBJ2-2, with D unclear. The CDR3 covers 12 residues. Trimming left V 0 bases short and J 11 bases short, with 7 bases between. The germline gives CDR1 LGHDT, CDR2 YNNKEL (reference sequence). This CDR3 reads CASSQERRELFF. The CDR3 DNA reads TGTGCCAGCAGCCAAGAGCGGAGAGAGCTGTTTTTT.

The V and J genes are TRBV12-3 or TRBV12-4 and TRBJ1-1; D call uncertain. This CDR3 has 15 amino acids. Trimming left V 2 bases short and J 4 bases short, with 14 bases between. DNA for the CDR3: TGTGCCAGCAGTTTAAGGCAGGCGCAGGTCACTGAAGCTTTCTTT. Its protein product is CASSLRQAQVTEAFF.

In this sample, this clonotype turned up a few times. The V call is TRBV5-1, the J call TRBJ2-2; D remains ambiguous. The CDR3 runs to 14 residues. Germline-derived CDR1 and CDR2 are SGHRS and YFSETQ. Trimming took off 0 bases at V and 5 bases at J, with 8 bases between the two ends. CDR3 bases: TGCGCCAGCAGCTTGGAATGGGGAACCGGGGAGCTGTTTTTT. Its protein product is CASSLEWGTGELFF.

The sample holds a few counts of this clonotype. In DNA, the CDR3 is TGTGCCAGCACCAAGCCGGGACTAGCGACCCACGAGCAGTACTTC. This codes for CASTKPGLATHEQYF. The chain recombines TRBV5-4 with TRBJ2-7, with 10 positions matching TRBD2. CDR3 length equals 15 residues. V shed 6 bases and J 5 bases; nucleotides not matched to a gene: 11. Germline V gene lookup returns CDR1 SGHNT and CDR2 YYREEE (reference sequence).

This clonotype showed up just a few times. V and J are TRBV20-1 and TRBJ2-7, with TRBD2 matching 7 bases. J gave up 3 bases and V 5 bases, and 19 bases lay outside the gene matches. From germline, CDR1 is DFQATT and CDR2 SNEGSKA (reference sequence). This CDR3 comprises 17 residues. The CDR3 DNA sequence: TGCAGTGCTCCCCCCGGTGGGAGCGGGACCCGTTTCTACGAGCAGTACTTC. Translation: CSAPPGGSGTRFYEQYF.

The rearrangement uses TRBV7-8 and TRBJ1-1; no clear D gene. Looked up from germline, CDR1 is SGHVS and CDR2 is FQNEAQ. Deletions cut 0 bases from V and 7 bases from J, with 6 bases between. CDR3 length equals 12 residues. The CDR3 reads CASSLATYEAFF. CDR3 DNA sequence: TGTGCCAGCAGCTTAGCAACATATGAAGCTTTCTTT.

This clonotype appeared a few times. The chain has TRBV7-9 and TRBJ2-3; possibly TRBD1 or TRBD2 for D (5 bases each). The germline V and J ends were trimmed by 2 bases and 6 bases, with 15 bases remaining between them. The germline gives CDR1 SEHNR, CDR2 FQNEAQ (reference sequence). The CDR3 sequence is 15 residues long. This CDR3 is CASSLRGMIRDTQYF. The CDR3 nucleotides read TGTGCCAGCAGCTTACGGGGCATGATCCGGGATACGCAGTATTTT. Based on the CDR3 plus reference TRBV7-9 and TRBJ2-3, the full variable domain is DTGVSQNPRHKITKRGQNVTFRCDPISEHNRLYWYRQTLGQGPEFLTYFQNEAQLEKSRLLSDRFSAERPKGSFSTLEIQRTEQGDSAMYLCASSLRGMIRDTQYFGPGTRLTVL.

The rearrangement uses TRBV5-1 and TRBJ2-2, with a possible D match to TRBD1 (6 bases). This CDR3 spans 14 amino acids. Trimming pared 5 bases from V and 4 bases from J, leaving 12 bases between. Germline V gives CDR1 SGHRS, CDR2 YFSETQ. The CDR3 DNA follows: TGCGCCAGCAGACCCAGGGGAAGCACCGGGGAGCTGTTTTTT. Translated, it gives CASRPRGSTGELFF.

This clonotype was detected a few times. This chain connects TRBV15 to TRBJ2-5; D ambiguous. The CDR3 totals 14 residues. Germline CDR1 reads LNHNV; CDR2 reads YYDKDF (reference sequence). V was clipped by 1 base and J by 2 bases, with 8 bases between them. CDR3 loop: CATSRVRLQETQYF. The CDR3 DNA reads TGTGCCACCAGCAGAGTACGGCTACAAGAGACCCAGTACTTC.

This clonotype has at least ten counts. The chain is built from TRBV12-3 or TRBV12-4 and TRBJ2-1; D is perhaps TRBD1 or TRBD2 (5 bases each). V was pared by 7 bases and J by 8 bases, with 12 bases between. The CDR3 sequence is 12 residues long. The CDR3 loop is CASTLRGDEQFF. The CDR3, as DNA: TGTGCCAGCACCTTGAGGGGTGATGAGCAGTTCTTC.

The chain uses TRBV2 and TRBJ2-7; D possibly corresponds to TRBD2 (7 bases). CDR1 and CDR2 (germline): SNHLY, FYNNEI. CDR3 length: 13 amino acids. V was trimmed by 8 bases and J by 3 bases, leaving 14 bases between them. Here the CDR3 DNA reads TGTGCCAGCCAACGGGGGGCACTCTACGAGCAGTACTTC. It is translated as CASQRGALYEQYF.

Only a few counts were recorded for this clonotype. This chain joins TRBV12-3 or TRBV12-4 and TRBJ1-3, with 9 positions matching TRBD1. The CDR3 covers 14 residues. V gave up 5 bases and J gave up 4 bases; unmatched junction bases: 3. The CDR3 here is CASSTTGGGNTIYF. The CDR3 DNA reads as TGTGCCAGCAGTACGACAGGGGGAGGAAACACCATATATTTT.

This clonotype has only a few counts. The J gene is TRBJ2-1, the V gene TRBV20-1; possibly TRBD2 for D (6 bases). This CDR3 contains 13 residues. Trimming stripped 5 bases from V and 9 bases from J, with 17 bases between. Germline V lookup: CDR1 DFQATT, CDR2 SNEGSKA (reference sequence). CDR3 in amino acids: CSAWGLGFVEQFF. In nucleotides, the CDR3 is TGCAGTGCTTGGGGACTCGGGTTTGTTGAGCAGTTCTTC.